The T cell receptor beta chain under discussion was sequenced for a study of T cells in tuberculosis. Study context: The T cells targeted glucose monomycolate, a mycobacterial lipid, via CD1B.

Per the germline V gene, CDR1 is MRHNA and CDR2 is SNTAGT. V lost 5 bases, J lost 0 bases, and 9 bases lay in between. The CDR3 is made up of 14 amino acids. Sequenced by immunoSEQ multiplex PCR; TCRdb stores in-frame clones only, minus some. The data contain roughly 60,000 clones, around 81% of them singletons. Cells were sorted from thawed PBMC rested overnight and stained with GMM-loaded CD1B tetramer, viability dye and anti-CD3. CD1B tetramers were loaded with Rhodococcus equi-derived C32 glucose monomycolate. Tetramer-negative cells, approximately 100,000 per donor, were also sorted. The chain combines TRBV6-4 with TRBJ2-3; maybe TRBD2 (5 bases). Sequencing input: CD1b-GMM tetramer-negative cells sorted from PBMCs. The sequence derives from an adult woman with latent tuberculosis. CDR3 nucleotide sequence: TGTGCCAGCAGTTTTGGCGGGAGCACAGATACGCAGTATTTT. Translated, it gives CASSFGGSTDTQYF.